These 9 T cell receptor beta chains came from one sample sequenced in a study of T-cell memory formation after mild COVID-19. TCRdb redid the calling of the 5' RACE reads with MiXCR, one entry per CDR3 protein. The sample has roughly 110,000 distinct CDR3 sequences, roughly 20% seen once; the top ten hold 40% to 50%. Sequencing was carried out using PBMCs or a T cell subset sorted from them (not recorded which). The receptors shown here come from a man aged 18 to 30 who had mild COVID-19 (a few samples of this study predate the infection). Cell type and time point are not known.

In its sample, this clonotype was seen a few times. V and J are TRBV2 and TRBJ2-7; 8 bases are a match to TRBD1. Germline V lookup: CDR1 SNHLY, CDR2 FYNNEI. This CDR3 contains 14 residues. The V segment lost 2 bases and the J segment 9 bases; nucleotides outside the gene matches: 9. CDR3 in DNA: TGTGCCAGCAGTGAATCTCCAGGGGGCATTCGGCAGTACGTC. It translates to CASSESPGGIRQYV.

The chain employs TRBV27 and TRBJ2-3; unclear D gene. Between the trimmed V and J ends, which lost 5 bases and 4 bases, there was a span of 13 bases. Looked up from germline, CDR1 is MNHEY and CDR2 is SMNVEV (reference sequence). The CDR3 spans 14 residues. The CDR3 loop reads CASSTAPGPDTQYF. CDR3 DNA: TGTGCCAGCAGTACCGCCCCCGGGCCAGATACGCAGTATTTT.

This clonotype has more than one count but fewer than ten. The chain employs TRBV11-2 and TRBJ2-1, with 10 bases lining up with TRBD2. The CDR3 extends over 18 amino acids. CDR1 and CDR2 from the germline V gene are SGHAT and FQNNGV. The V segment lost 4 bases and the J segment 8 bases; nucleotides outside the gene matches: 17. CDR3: CASSSPLRAGTSVYEQFF. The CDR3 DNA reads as TGTGCCAGCAGCTCCCCGCTCCGAGCCGGGACTAGCGTCTATGAGCAGTTCTTC.

The CDR3 DNA reads TGTGCCAGCAGCTTAGCGACCAGTAACACTGAAGCTTTCTTT. This encodes CASSLATSNTEAFF. The chain is built from TRBV7-9 and TRBJ1-1; D call uncertain. From germline, CDR1 is SEHNR and CDR2 FQNEAQ (reference sequence). The CDR3 has 14 residues. With 0 bases removed from V and 2 bases from J, the gap between germline ends came to 7 bases.

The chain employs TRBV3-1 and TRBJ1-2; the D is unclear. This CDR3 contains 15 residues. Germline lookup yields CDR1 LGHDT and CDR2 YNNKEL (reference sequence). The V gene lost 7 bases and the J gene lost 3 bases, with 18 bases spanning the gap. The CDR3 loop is CASTLRGVEDYGYTF. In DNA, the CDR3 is TGTGCCAGCACCCTGCGCGGGGTCGAGGACTATGGCTACACCTTC. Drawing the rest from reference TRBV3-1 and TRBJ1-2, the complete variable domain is DTAVSQTPKYLVTQMGNDKSIKCEQNLGHDTMYWYKQDSKKFLKIMFSYNNKELIINETVPNRFSPKSPDKAHLNLHINSLELGDSAVYFCASTLRGVEDYGYTFGSGTRLTVV.

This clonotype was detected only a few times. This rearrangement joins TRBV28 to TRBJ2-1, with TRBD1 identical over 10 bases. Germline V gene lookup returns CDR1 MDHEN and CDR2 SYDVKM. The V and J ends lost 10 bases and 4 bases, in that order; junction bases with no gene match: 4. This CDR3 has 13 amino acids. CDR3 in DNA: TGTGCCACCGGGACAGGGGAATACAATGAGCAGTTCTTC. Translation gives CATGTGEYNEQFF.

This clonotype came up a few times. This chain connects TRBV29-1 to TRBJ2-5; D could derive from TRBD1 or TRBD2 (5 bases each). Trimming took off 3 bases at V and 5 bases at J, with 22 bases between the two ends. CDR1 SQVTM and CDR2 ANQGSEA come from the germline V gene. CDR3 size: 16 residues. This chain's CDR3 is CSVDALPGAEGETQYF. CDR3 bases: TGCAGCGTTGATGCTCTCCCTGGGGCAGAGGGGGAGACCCAGTACTTC.

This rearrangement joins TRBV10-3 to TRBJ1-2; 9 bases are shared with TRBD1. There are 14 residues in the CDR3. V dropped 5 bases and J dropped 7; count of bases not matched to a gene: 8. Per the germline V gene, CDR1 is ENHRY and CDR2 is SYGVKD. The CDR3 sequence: CAISWTGELSGYTF. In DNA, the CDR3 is TGTGCCATCAGTTGGACAGGGGAGCTGTCTGGCTACACCTTC.

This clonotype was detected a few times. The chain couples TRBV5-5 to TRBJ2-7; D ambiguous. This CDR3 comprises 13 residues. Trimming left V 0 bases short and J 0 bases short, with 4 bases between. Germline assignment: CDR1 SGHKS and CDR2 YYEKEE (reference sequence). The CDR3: CASSLASSYEQYV. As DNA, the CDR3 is TGTGCCAGCAGCTTGGCGAGCTCCTACGAGCAGTACGTC.